The rows below give T cell receptor beta chains drawn from one sample of a study of T-cell reconstitution after alpha-beta-depleted transplantation in children. TCRdb re-derived calls from the PCR reads in MiXCR, one entry per CDR3 protein. The table has some 640,000 distinct CDR3 sequences, around a sixth seen once. Sample: PBMCs from the stem cell graft donor, taken from the stem cell graft. These receptors were taken from a human donor who donated a stem cell graft to a child with acute myeloid leukemia. CDR3s leave out the opening cysteine and the closing phenylalanine or tryptophan. Fields, in order: V gene, J gene, D gene, CDR3 protein. D genes are given only for firm matches.

v_gene: TRBV20-1
j_gene: TRBJ2-6
d_gene: -
CDR3aa: SACQPHSGANVLT

v_gene: TRBV5-5
j_gene: TRBJ2-2
d_gene: -
CDR3aa: ASSAPRDFGELF

v_gene: TRBV5-1
j_gene: TRBJ2-1
d_gene: TRBD1
CDR3aa: ASSLDGTGFNEQF

v_gene: TRBV20-1
j_gene: TRBJ2-3
d_gene: TRBD1
CDR3aa: SAQREQGAGDTQY

v_gene: TRBV18
j_gene: TRBJ1-4
d_gene: -
CDR3aa: ASSPSAGANEKLF

v_gene: TRBV20-1
j_gene: TRBJ2-1
d_gene: TRBD2
CDR3aa: SASPSGGVDEQF

v_gene: TRBV7-2
j_gene: TRBJ1-2
d_gene: -
CDR3aa: ASSLQDTAYSGYT

v_gene: TRBV20-1
j_gene: TRBJ2-2
d_gene: -
CDR3aa: SARELATGELF

v_gene: TRBV20-1
j_gene: TRBJ1-2
d_gene: TRBD1
CDR3aa: SAPTGRGSYT

v_gene: TRBV12-3/TRBV12-4
j_gene: TRBJ1-3
d_gene: TRBD1
CDR3aa: ASSFRQGTDTIY

v_gene: TRBV20-1
j_gene: TRBJ2-5
d_gene: -
CDR3aa: SARDKWETQY

v_gene: TRBV6-1
j_gene: TRBJ1-3
d_gene: -
CDR3aa: ASSEIGDSGNTIY

v_gene: TRBV29-1
j_gene: TRBJ1-1
d_gene: -
CDR3aa: SADPGGQEAF

v_gene: TRBV13
j_gene: TRBJ2-3
d_gene: TRBD1
CDR3aa: ASRHRQGWTDTQY

v_gene: TRBV20-1
j_gene: TRBJ2-2
d_gene: TRBD1
CDR3aa: SASPTGTGGFGELF

v_gene: TRBV20-1
j_gene: TRBJ1-1
d_gene: -
CDR3aa: SARERTGRNTEAF

v_gene: TRBV7-7
j_gene: TRBJ1-2
d_gene: TRBD1
CDR3aa: ASSSAPGGVNYGYT

v_gene: TRBV7-9
j_gene: TRBJ2-6
d_gene: TRBD1
CDR3aa: ASSQGGATGANVLT

v_gene: TRBV12-3/TRBV12-4
j_gene: TRBJ2-1
d_gene: TRBD2
CDR3aa: ASNLAGVNNEQF

v_gene: TRBV11-1
j_gene: TRBJ2-1
d_gene: TRBD2
CDR3aa: ASKSGSGGTRYNEQF

v_gene: TRBV29-1
j_gene: TRBJ2-5
d_gene: TRBD2
CDR3aa: SGLAGARETQY

v_gene: TRBV25-1
j_gene: TRBJ2-3
d_gene: -
CDR3aa: ASSALRVAVLPSDTQY

v_gene: TRBV7-2
j_gene: TRBJ1-1
d_gene: -
CDR3aa: ASSFGPSGTEAF

v_gene: TRBV28
j_gene: TRBJ2-3
d_gene: TRBD1
CDR3aa: ASRGGQGAEDTQY

v_gene: TRBV10-3
j_gene: TRBJ2-7
d_gene: -
CDR3aa: AIAGGPAGYEQY

v_gene: TRBV12-3/TRBV12-4
j_gene: TRBJ2-1
d_gene: -
CDR3aa: ASSFAASSYNEQF

v_gene: TRBV2
j_gene: TRBJ2-5
d_gene: -
CDR3aa: AICLTVLLAQGQETQY

v_gene: TRBV10-3
j_gene: TRBJ2-7
d_gene: -
CDR3aa: AISEGTPEQQY

v_gene: TRBV20-1
j_gene: TRBJ1-1
d_gene: TRBD1
CDR3aa: SARVPNRGNTEAF

v_gene: TRBV6-2/TRBV6-3
j_gene: TRBJ1-5
d_gene: -
CDR3aa: ASSSLRQPQH

v_gene: TRBV20-1
j_gene: TRBJ1-5
d_gene: -
CDR3aa: SASPGASNQPQH

v_gene: TRBV20-1
j_gene: TRBJ1-5
d_gene: TRBD1
CDR3aa: CASKRGGQGRNQPQH

v_gene: TRBV7-2
j_gene: TRBJ1-1
d_gene: -
CDR3aa: ASSPSGHLNTEAF

v_gene: TRBV25-1
j_gene: TRBJ1-1
d_gene: -
CDR3aa: ASSEYLGAGLNTEAF

v_gene: TRBV24-1
j_gene: TRBJ2-1
d_gene: -
CDR3aa: ATSDRGVYNEQF

v_gene: TRBV29-1
j_gene: TRBJ2-5
d_gene: -
CDR3aa: SGGDLRETQY

v_gene: TRBV4-3
j_gene: TRBJ2-7
d_gene: -
CDR3aa: ASSHGQGYEQY

v_gene: TRBV12-3/TRBV12-4
j_gene: TRBJ2-7
d_gene: -
CDR3aa: ASSFGSGASYEQY

v_gene: TRBV6-1
j_gene: TRBJ2-1
d_gene: TRBD2
CDR3aa: ASSAGGPYNEQF

v_gene: TRBV10-3
j_gene: TRBJ2-5
d_gene: -
CDR3aa: AISDATVEETQY

v_gene: TRBV5-6
j_gene: TRBJ2-3
d_gene: -
CDR3aa: ASSLLTTSSDTQY

v_gene: TRBV5-6
j_gene: TRBJ1-2
d_gene: TRBD1
CDR3aa: ASGTGDYGYT

v_gene: TRBV4-2
j_gene: TRBJ1-5
d_gene: TRBD1
CDR3aa: ASSQEGQGVGSNQPQH

v_gene: TRBV7-3
j_gene: TRBJ2-5
d_gene: -
CDR3aa: ASSSHEEETQY

v_gene: TRBV15
j_gene: TRBJ1-2
d_gene: -
CDR3aa: ATSVRRGNYGYT

v_gene: TRBV27
j_gene: TRBJ2-2
d_gene: -
CDR3aa: ASSRYGGELF

v_gene: TRBV28
j_gene: TRBJ1-2
d_gene: TRBD1
CDR3aa: ASSPIGTGYGYT

v_gene: TRBV11-1
j_gene: TRBJ2-2
d_gene: TRBD1
CDR3aa: AVVAGQGPYANTGELF